The source of this TCR beta chain is a study of blood T cells in healthy people across ages. The V end lost 4 bases, the J end lost 2 bases, and 15 bases lay between the germline ends. Germline V CDR1 and CDR2: SGHRS, YFSETQ. The length of the CDR3 is 15 residues. PCR was performed a second time for 7 to 11 cycles using a sample-barcoded 5' primer and a J-beta primer mix. TCRdb called the 5' RACE reads again in MiXCR, with one record for every CDR3 protein. The repertoire holds around 800,000 distinct CDR3 sequences, with around 24% as singletons. This clonotype was seen just once. The antigen is not known. Study-wide results and caveats: Significant beta diversity loss was already apparent by age about 42, declining roughly linearly.

This sample was shared with a second study, whose subject was T cells of mothers and their children. Per that paper: It was through the M1S primer of the second PCR that sample barcodes and 2-4 random nucleotides were added.

The sample comprised blood. The TCR was taken from a boy between 5 and 17 years old in good health. This chain links TRBV5-1 with TRBJ2-5, with D possibly being TRBD1 or TRBD2 (5 bases each). CDR3 DNA: TGCGCCAGCAGCCCACGCCGGGGCGGACAAGAGACCCAGTACTTC. It yields the protein CASSPRRGGQETQYF.